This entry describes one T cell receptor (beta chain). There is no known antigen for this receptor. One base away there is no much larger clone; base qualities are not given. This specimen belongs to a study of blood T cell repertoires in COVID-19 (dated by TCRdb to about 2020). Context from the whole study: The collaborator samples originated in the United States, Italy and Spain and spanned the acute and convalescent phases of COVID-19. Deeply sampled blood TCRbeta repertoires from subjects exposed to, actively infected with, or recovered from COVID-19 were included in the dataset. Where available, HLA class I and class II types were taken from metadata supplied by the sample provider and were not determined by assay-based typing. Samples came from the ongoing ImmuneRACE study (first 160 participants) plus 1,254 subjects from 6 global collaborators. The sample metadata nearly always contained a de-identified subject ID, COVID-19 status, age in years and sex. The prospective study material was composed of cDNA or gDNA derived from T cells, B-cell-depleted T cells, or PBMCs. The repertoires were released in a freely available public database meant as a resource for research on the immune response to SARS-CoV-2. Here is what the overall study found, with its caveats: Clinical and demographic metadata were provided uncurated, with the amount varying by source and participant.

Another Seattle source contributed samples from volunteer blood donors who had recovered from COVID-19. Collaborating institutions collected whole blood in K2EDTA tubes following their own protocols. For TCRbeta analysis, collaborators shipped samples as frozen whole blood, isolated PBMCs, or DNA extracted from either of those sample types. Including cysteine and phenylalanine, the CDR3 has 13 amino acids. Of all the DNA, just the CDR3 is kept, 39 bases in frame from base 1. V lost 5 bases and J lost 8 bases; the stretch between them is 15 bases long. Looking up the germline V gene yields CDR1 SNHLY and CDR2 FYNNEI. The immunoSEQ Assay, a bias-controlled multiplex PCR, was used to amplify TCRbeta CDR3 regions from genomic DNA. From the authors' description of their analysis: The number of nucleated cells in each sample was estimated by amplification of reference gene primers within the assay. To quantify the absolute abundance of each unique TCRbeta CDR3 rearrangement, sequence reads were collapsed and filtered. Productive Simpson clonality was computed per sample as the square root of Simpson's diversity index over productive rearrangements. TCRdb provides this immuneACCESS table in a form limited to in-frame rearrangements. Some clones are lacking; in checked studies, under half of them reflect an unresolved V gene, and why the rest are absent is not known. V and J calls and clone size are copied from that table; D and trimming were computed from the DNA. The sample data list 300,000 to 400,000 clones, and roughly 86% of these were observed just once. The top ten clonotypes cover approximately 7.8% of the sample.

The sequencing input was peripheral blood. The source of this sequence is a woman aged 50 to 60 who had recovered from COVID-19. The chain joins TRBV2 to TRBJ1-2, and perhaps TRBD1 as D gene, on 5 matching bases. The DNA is TGTGCCAGCAGTCTTAGGACAACCCCGGGCTACACCTTC. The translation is CASSLRTTPGYTF.